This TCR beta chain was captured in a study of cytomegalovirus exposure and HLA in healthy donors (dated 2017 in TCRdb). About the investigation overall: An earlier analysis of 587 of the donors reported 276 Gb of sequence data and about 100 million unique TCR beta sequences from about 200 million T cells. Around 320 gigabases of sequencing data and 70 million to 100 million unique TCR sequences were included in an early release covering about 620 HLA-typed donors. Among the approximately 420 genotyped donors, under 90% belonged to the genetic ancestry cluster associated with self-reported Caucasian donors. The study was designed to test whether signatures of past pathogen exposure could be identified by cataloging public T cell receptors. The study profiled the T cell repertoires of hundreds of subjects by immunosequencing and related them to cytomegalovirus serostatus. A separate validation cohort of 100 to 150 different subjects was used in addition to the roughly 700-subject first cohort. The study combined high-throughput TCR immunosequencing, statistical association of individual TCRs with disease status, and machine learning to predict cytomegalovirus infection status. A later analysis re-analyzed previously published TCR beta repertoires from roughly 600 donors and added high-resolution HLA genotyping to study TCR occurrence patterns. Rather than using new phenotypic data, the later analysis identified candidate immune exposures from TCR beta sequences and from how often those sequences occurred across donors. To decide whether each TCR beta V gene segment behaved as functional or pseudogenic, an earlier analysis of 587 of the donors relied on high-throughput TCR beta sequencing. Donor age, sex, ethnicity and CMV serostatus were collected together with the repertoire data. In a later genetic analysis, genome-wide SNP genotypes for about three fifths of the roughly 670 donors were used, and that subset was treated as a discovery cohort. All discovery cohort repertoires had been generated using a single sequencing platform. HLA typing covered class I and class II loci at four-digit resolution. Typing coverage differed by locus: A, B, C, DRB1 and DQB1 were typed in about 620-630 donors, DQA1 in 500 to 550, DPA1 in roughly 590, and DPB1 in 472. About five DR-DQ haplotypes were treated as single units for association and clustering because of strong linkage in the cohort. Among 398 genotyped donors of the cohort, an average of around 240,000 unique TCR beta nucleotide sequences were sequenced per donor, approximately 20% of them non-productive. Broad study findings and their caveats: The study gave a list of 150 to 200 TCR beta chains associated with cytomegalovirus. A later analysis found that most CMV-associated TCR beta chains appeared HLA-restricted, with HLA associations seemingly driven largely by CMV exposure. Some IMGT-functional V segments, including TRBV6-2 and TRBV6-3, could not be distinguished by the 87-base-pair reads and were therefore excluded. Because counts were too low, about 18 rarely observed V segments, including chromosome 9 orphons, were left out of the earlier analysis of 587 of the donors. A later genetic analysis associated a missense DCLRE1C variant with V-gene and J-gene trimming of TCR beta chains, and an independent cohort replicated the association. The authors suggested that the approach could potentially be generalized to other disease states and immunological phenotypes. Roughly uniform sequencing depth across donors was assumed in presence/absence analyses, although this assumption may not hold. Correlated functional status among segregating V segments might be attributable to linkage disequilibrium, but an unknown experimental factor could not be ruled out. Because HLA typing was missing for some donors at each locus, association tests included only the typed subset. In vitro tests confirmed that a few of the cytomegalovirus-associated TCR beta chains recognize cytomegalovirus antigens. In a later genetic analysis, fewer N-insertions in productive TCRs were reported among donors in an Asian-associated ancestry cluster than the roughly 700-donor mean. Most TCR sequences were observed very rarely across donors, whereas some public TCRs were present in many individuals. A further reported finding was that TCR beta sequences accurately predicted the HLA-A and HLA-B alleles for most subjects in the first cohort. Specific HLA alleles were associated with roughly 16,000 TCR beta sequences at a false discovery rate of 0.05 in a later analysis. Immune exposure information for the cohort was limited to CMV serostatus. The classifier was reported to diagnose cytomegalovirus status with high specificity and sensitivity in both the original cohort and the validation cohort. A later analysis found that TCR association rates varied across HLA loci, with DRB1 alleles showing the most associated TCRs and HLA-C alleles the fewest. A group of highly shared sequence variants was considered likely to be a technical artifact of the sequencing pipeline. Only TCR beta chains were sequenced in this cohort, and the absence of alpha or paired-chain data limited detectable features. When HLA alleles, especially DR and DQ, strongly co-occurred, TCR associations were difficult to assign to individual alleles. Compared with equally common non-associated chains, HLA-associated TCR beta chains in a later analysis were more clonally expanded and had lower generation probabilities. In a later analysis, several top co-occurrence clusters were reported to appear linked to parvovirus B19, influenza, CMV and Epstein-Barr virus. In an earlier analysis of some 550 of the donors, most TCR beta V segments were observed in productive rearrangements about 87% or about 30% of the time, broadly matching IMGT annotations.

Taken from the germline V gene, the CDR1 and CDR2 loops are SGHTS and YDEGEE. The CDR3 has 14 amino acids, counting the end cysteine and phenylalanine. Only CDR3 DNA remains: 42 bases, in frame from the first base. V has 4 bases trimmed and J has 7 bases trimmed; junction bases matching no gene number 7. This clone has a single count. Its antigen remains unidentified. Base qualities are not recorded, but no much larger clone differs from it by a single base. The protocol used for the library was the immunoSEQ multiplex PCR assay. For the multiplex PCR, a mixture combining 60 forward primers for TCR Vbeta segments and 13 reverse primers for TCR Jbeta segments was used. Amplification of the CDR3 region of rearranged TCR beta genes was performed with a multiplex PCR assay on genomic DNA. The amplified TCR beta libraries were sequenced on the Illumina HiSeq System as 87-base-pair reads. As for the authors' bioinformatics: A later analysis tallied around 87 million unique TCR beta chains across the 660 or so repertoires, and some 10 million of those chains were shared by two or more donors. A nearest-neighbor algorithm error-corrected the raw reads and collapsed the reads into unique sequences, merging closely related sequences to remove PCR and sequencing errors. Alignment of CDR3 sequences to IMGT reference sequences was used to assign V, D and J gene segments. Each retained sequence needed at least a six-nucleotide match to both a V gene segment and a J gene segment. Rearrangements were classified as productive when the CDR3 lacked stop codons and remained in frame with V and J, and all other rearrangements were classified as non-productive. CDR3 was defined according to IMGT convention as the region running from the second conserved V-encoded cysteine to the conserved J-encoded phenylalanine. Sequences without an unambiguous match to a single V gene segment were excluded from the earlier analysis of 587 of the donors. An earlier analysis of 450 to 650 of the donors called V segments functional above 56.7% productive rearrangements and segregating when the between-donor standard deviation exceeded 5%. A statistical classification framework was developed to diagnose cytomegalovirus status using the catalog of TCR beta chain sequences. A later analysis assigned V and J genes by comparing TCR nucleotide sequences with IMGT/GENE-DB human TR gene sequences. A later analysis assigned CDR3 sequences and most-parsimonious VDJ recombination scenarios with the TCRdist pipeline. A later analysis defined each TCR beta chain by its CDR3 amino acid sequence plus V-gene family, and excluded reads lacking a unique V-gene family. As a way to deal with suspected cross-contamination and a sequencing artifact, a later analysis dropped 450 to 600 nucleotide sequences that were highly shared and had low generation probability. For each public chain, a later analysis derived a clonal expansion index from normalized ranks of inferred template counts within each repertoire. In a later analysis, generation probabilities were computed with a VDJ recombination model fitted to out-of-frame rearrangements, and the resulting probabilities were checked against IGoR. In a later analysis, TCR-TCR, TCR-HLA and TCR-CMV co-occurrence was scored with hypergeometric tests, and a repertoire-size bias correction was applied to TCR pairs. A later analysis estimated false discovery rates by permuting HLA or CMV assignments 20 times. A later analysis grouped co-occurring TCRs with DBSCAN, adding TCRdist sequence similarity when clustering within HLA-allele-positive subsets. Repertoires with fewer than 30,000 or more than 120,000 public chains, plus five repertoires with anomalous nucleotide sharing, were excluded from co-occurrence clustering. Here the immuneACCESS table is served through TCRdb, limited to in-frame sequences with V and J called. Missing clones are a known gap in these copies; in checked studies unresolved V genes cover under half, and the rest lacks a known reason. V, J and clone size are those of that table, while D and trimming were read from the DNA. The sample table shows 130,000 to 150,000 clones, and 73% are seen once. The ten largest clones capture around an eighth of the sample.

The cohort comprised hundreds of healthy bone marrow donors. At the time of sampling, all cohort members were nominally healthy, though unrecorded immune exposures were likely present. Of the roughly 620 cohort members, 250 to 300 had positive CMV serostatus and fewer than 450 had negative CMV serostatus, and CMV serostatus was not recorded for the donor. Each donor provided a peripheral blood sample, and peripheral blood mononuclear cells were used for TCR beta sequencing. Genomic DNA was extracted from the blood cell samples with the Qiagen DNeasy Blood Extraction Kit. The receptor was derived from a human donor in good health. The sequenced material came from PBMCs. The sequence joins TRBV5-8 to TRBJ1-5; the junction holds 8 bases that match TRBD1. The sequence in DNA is TGTGCCAGCAGCCCCGGACAGGGTGGACAGCCCCAGCATTTT. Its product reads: CASSPGQGGQPQHF.